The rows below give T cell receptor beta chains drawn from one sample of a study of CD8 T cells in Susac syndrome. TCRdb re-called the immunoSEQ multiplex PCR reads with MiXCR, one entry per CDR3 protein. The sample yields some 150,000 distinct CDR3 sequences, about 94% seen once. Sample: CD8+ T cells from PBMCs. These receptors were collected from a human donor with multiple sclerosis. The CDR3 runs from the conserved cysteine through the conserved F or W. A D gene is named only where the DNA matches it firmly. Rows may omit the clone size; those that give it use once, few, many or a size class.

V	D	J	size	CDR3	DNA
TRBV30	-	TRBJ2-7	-	CAWDEGSGRGYEQYF	TGTGCCTGGGATGAAGGCAGCGGTCGTGGCTACGAGCAGTACTTC
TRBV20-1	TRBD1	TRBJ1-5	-	CSARSGTGDSQPQHF	TGCAGTGCTAGGAGCGGGACAGGTGACAGTCAGCCCCAGCATTTT
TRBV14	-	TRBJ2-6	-	CASSQEHRLSGANVLTF	TGTGCCAGCAGCCAAGAGCATCGGCTCTCTGGGGCCAACGTCCTGACTTTC
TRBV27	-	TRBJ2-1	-	CASSGQAAYNEQFF	TGTGCCAGCAGTGGGCAGGCGGCCTACAATGAGCAGTTCTTC
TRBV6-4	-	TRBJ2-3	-	CASSDSVADTQYF	TGTGCCAGCAGTGACTCAGTGGCAGATACGCAGTATTTT
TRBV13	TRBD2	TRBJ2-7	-	CASSSGTKDEQYF	TGTGCCAGCAGCTCCGGGACTAAGGACGAGCAGTACTTC
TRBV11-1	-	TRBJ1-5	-	CASSLHRNQPQHF	TGTGCCAGCAGCCTTCACAGAAATCAGCCCCAGCATTTT
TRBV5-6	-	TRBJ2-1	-	CASSPSLNEQFF	TGTGCCAGCAGCCCTAGCCTCAATGAGCAGTTCTTC
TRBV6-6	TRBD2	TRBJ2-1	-	CASRNSGGPINEQFF	TGTGCCAGCAGGAATTCGGGGGGACCTATTAATGAGCAGTTCTTC
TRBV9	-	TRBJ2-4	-	CASSVGSRGPNIQYF	TGTGCCAGCAGCGTAGGGTCCAGGGGACCGAACATTCAGTACTTC
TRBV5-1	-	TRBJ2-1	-	CASSLSGAGNEQFF	TGCGCCAGCAGCTTGTCAGGGGCCGGAAATGAGCAGTTCTTC
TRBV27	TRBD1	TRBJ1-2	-	CASRNTGTGNYGYTF	TGTGCCAGCAGAAATACCGGGACAGGGAACTATGGCTACACCTTC
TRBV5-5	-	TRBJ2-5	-	CASRKIVEGRETQYF	TGTGCCAGCAGGAAGATCGTGGAGGGCCGGGAGACCCAGTACTTC
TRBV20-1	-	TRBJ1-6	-	CSARADGGAPRGSPLHF	TGCAGTGCTAGAGCCGACGGGGGGGCGCCCAGAGGGTCACCCCTCCACTTT
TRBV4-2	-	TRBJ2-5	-	CASSQVERETQYF	TGTGCCAGCAGCCAAGTCGAGCGGGAGACCCAGTACTTC
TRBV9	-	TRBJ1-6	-	CASSVGGGRSPLHF	TGTGCCAGCAGCGTAGGGGGAGGGCGATCACCCCTCCACTTT
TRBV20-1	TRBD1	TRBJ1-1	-	CSARVWGGGQGDNVNTEAFF	TGCAGTGCTAGGGTGTGGGGAGGAGGACAGGGGGACAACGTAAACACTGAAGCTTTCTTT
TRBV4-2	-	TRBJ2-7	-	CASSPLDRVYEQYF	TGTGCCAGCAGCCCTCTGGACAGAGTATACGAGCAGTACTTC
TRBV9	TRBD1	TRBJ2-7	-	CASSVAWGQSKYEQYF	TGTGCCAGCAGCGTAGCCTGGGGACAGTCGAAATACGAGCAGTACTTC
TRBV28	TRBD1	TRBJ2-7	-	CASSHRDREYEQYF	TGTGCCAGCAGTCACCGGGACAGGGAGTACGAGCAGTACTTC
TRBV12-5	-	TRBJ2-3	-	CASGFTVYTDTQYF	TGTGCTAGTGGCTTCACTGTCTACACAGATACGCAGTATTTT
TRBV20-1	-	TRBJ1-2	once	CSASGRENYGYTF	TGCAGTGCTAGCGGGAGGGAGAACTATGGCTACACCTTC
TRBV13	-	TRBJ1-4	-	CASSLRQRNEKLFF	TGTGCCAGCAGCTTAAGACAGAGGAATGAAAAACTGTTTTTT
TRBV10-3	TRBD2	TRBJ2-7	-	CAIRISGGPLYEQYF	TGTGCCATCAGAATTTCGGGAGGACCCCTCTACGAGCAGTACTTC
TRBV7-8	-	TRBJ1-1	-	CASSSSSVTEAFF	TGTGCCAGCAGCTCGTCAAGTGTCACTGAAGCTTTCTTT
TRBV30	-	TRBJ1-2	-	CAWSTYRAYGYTF	TGTGCCTGGAGTACTTACAGGGCCTATGGCTACACCTTC
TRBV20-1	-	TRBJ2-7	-	CSASLTFGGPYEQYF	TGCAGTGCTAGCCTGACCTTCGGGGGGCCTTACGAGCAGTACTTC
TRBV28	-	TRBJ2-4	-	CASSYFKGVAKNIQYF	TGTGCCAGCAGTTACTTCAAAGGAGTAGCCAAAAACATTCAGTACTTC
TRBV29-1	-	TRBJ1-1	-	CSVGRQTQGTEAFF	TGCAGCGTGGGACGACAAACTCAGGGAACTGAAGCTTTCTTT
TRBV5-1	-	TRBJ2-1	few	CASSLSPMANEQFF	TGCGCCAGCAGCTTAAGTCCTATGGCCAATGAGCAGTTCTTC
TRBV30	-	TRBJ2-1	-	CAWVGLDEQFF	TGTGCCTGGGTTGGTTTGGATGAGCAGTTCTTC
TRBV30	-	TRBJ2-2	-	CAWSVLGDGAGELFF	TGTGCCTGGAGTGTACTTGGTGATGGGGCCGGGGAGCTGTTTTTT